These 16 T cell receptor beta chains were all obtained from the same sample, sequenced in a study of T cells after yellow fever vaccination. Using its own MiXCR run on the 5' RACE reads, TCRdb lists one record per CDR3 protein. Of roughly 320,000 distinct CDR3 sequences detected, over 8.5% appear once; the ten largest clones hold under 4%. The sample in question was CD4+ T cells sorted from PBMCs, obtained 45 days after the yellow fever booster vaccination. The source is a man aged 18 to 29 who received the YFV17D yellow fever vaccine.

The V gene is TRBV20-1, the J gene TRBJ2-2; D may correspond to TRBD1 or TRBD2 (5 bases each). CDR1 and CDR2 from the germline V gene are DFQATT and SNEGSKA (reference sequence). V lost 6 bases and J 7 bases, leaving 12 bases between the germline ends. The CDR3 loop spans 12 amino acids. This CDR3 reads CSAPGTSGELFF. The CDR3 nucleotides read TGCAGTGCCCCTGGGACCAGCGGGGAGCTGTTTTTT.

The chain employs TRBV6-1 and TRBJ1-5; D is uncertain. V was clipped by 6 bases and J by 4 bases, with 16 bases between them. The germline V gene has CDR1 MNHNS and CDR2 SASEGT. This CDR3 spans 15 amino acids. This CDR3 reads CASRLEGGSNQPQHF. The CDR3 DNA reads TGTGCCAGCAGACTAGAGGGTGGAAGTAATCAGCCCCAGCATTTT.

In this sample, this clonotype turned up a few times. This chain joins TRBV10-3 and TRBJ2-5; 13 nucleotides align to TRBD2. Germline V gene data show CDR1 as ENHRY and CDR2 as SYGVKD. The V gene end was trimmed by 6 bases and the J gene end by 0 bases; junction bases not matched to a gene: 7. This CDR3 contains 17 residues. In nucleotides, the CDR3 is TGTGCCATCAGCTTTGGGGGGACTAGCGGGGACCAAGAGACCCAGTACTTC. Its translation: CAISFGGTSGDQETQYF.

This clonotype was seen a handful of times. This chain links TRBV5-1 with TRBJ2-3, with D tentatively TRBD1 (6 bases). Germline V gene data show CDR1 as SGHRS and CDR2 as YFSETQ. V was cut by 5 bases and J by 1 base, with 14 bases left in between. The CDR3 contains 15 residues. CDR3 in DNA: TGCGCCAGCAGTCGCTCAGGGGTCGGCACAGATACGCAGTATTTT. Protein product: CASSRSGVGTDTQYF.

This clonotype has a handful of counts. The chain has TRBV18 and TRBJ2-3; 7 bases are shared with TRBD1. Germline-derived CDR1 and CDR2 are KGHSH and LQKENI. This CDR3 has 16 residues. The V gene end was trimmed by 2 bases and the J gene end by 3 bases; junction bases not matched to a gene: 8. The CDR3 is CASSPEGQAWTDTQYF. The DNA for the CDR3 is TGTGCCAGCTCACCAGAAGGACAGGCTTGGACAGATACGCAGTATTTT.

There are a few counts of this clonotype. The J gene is TRBJ2-7, the V gene TRBV20-1; D is perhaps TRBD2 (6 bases). CDR1 and CDR2 (germline): DFQATT, SNEGSKA (reference sequence). Trimming stripped 5 bases from V and 4 bases from J, with 15 bases between. The CDR3 has 13 amino acids. CDR3 sequence reads: CSAPPSAGYEQYV. In nucleotides, the CDR3 is TGCAGTGCTCCGCCCTCCGCGGGATACGAGCAGTACGTC.

This clonotype occurred many times. The rearrangement uses TRBV4-1 and TRBJ2-5; D may be TRBD2 (6 bases). V lost 4 bases, J lost 7 bases, and 19 bases lay in between. Per germline, CDR1 MGHRA and CDR2 YSYEKL. The CDR3 consists of 15 residues. The CDR3 is CASSRVWGVRGTQYF. In DNA form, the CDR3 reads TGCGCCAGCAGCCGAGTCTGGGGGGTTCGAGGGACCCAGTACTTC.

The sample holds a few counts of this clonotype. The rearrangement uses TRBV5-1 and TRBJ2-5, with D perhaps given as TRBD1 or TRBD2 (5 bases each). The CDR3 loop spans 15 amino acids. Germline V lookup: CDR1 SGHRS, CDR2 YFSETQ. Trimming removed 4 bases from V and 7 bases from J, with 20 bases in between. CDR3 sequence reads: CASSLEGGGLRTQYF. In DNA form, the CDR3 reads TGCGCCAGCAGCCTAGAAGGTGGGGGATTACGGACCCAGTACTTC. Using reference TRBV5-1 and TRBJ2-5 for the parts outside the CDR3, the full variable domain is KAGVTQTPRYLIKTRGQQVTLSCSPISGHRSVSWYQQTPGQGLQFLFEYFSETQRNKGNFPGRFSGRQFSNSRSEMNVSTLELGDSALYLCASSLEGGGLRTQYFGPGTRLLVL.

This clonotype was observed many times. The chain carries TRBV7-2 and TRBJ2-3; TRBD2 aligns across 12 bases. The germline gives CDR1 SGHTA, CDR2 FQGNSA. The CDR3 totals 18 residues. V lost 2 bases to trimming and J lost 5 bases; unmatched junction nucleotides: 11. CDR3 in DNA: TGTGCCAGCAGCTTAAACCCACCTAGCGGGGGGGTATTAGATACGCAGTATTTT. Amino acids: CASSLNPPSGGVLDTQYF.

This clonotype was seen more than once but under ten times. The chain joins TRBV5-1 to TRBJ1-1; 7 bases map to TRBD1. Germline V gene lookup returns CDR1 SGHRS and CDR2 YFSETQ. Unmatched junction bases numbered 6, after V lost 3 bases and J lost 1 base. CDR3 length: 15 amino acids. The CDR3 DNA is TGCGCCAGCAGCTCGACAGGGATGGGGAACACTGAAGCTTTCTTT. Its protein is CASSSTGMGNTEAFF.

This clonotype was found many times. The gene calls are TRBV7-9 and TRBJ2-5; possibly TRBD1 for D (5 bases). The CDR3 spans 14 residues. Trimming shortened V by 6 bases and J by 1 base, and 12 bases separated the two germline ends. Germline CDR1 reads SEHNR; CDR2 reads FQNEAQ (reference sequence). CDR3 coding DNA: TGTGCCAGCAGACCCGACAGTAGCCAAGAGACCCAGTACTTC. Translating it yields CASRPDSSQETQYF.

This clonotype was counted between two and nine times. CDR3 in DNA: TGTGCCAGCTCATCTACAGCGGAGACCCAGTACTTC. The encoded protein is CASSSTAETQYF. The chain joins TRBV18 to TRBJ2-5; D not certain. V was trimmed by 5 bases and J by 5 bases, leaving 9 bases between them. The CDR3 length is 12 residues. Germline-derived CDR1 and CDR2 are KGHSH and LQKENI.

The table lists this clonotype with a few counts. This chain uses TRBV28 with TRBJ2-3, with 8 bases aligning to TRBD1. The CDR3 length is 15 residues. J gave up 2 bases and V 6 bases, and 7 bases lay outside the gene matches. Germline V gene data show CDR1 as MDHEN and CDR2 as SYDVKM. The CDR3 loop reads CASRLFRGPTDTQYF. The CDR3 DNA reads as TGTGCCAGCAGGTTGTTCAGGGGGCCCACAGATACGCAGTATTTT.

The chain uses TRBV18 and TRBJ1-3; D unresolved. Trimming stripped 4 bases from V and 0 bases from J, with 10 bases between. CDR1 is KGHSH, CDR2 LQKENI, per germline. The CDR3 length is 15 residues. CDR3 bases: TGTGCCAGCTCACATCTCGAGTACTCTGGAAACACCATATATTTT. Amino acid sequence: CASSHLEYSGNTIYF.

A few counts support this clonotype. The chain combines TRBV7-2 with TRBJ2-4, with 8 positions matching TRBD2. Trimming removed 3 bases from V and 0 bases from J; junction bases left unmatched: 1. This CDR3 comprises 15 residues. The germline V gene encodes CDR1 SGHTA and CDR2 FQGNSA. The CDR3: CASSFRGGAKNIQYF. The CDR3 nucleotides read TGTGCCAGCAGCTTCCGGGGGGGAGCCAAAAACATTCAGTACTTC. The full variable domain, in which reference TRBV7-2 and TRBJ2-4 provide the parts outside the CDR3, is GAGVSQSPSNKVTEKGKDVELRCDPISGHTALYWYRQSLGQGLEFLIYFQGNSAPDKSGLPSDRFSAERTGGSVSTLTIQRTQQEDSAVYLCASSFRGGAKNIQYFGAGTRLSVL.

CDR3 loop: CASSQNRGGNVLTF. DNA for the CDR3: TGTGCCAGCAGTCAGAACAGGGGCGGCAACGTCCTGACTTTC. The V and J genes are TRBV6-2 or TRBV6-3 and TRBJ2-6, with 7 bases lining up with TRBD1. V gave up 5 bases and J gave up 9 bases; unmatched junction bases: 7. Germline values: CDR1 MNHEY, CDR2 SVGEGT. This CDR3 spans 14 amino acids.